This TCR beta chain was identified in a study of T cells in Graves' hyperthyroidism and ophthalmopathy. This clonotype was picked up many times. Its antigen is unknown. This CDR3 has 12 amino acids. Trimming removed 4 bases at V and 6 bases at J, with 12 bases between. The germline V gene encodes CDR1 GTSNPN and CDR2 SVGIG (reference sequence). Graves' hyperthyroidism qualified as stable when ophthalmopathy did not progress within 18 months. Study observations and caveats: Ophthalmopathy was separated from stable hyperthyroidism by a 13 V-J model. Most clonotypes that expanded in the thyroid above 0.001 also showed up in blood.

Template material for amplifying TCR beta CDR3 regions consisted of RNA transcripts. HTBI primers were used for first-round RT-PCR of the TCR CDR3. TCRdb reprocessed the multiplex PCR reads with MiXCR, giving one entry per CDR3 protein. The sample has roughly 300,000 distinct CDR3 sequences; roughly 23% are singletons. The chain recombines TRBV30 with TRBJ1-1, with D hard to call. This sequence was found in a woman in her fifties or sixties with Graves' hyperthyroidism. Source material: blood. The CDR3, as DNA: TGTGCCTGGACCCCCATTGGGGCTGAAGCTTTCTTT. Protein sequence: CAWTPIGAEAFF.